This T cell receptor beta chain was obtained from a study of T cell responses to AZD1222 COVID-19 vaccine. Some clones are missing from TCRdb's copy, which holds only in-frame ones; the method was immunoSEQ multiplex PCR. The table includes 100,000 to 150,000 clones, over 85% detected once. Second-dose schedules of about 4 or about 12 weeks were combined. This receptor was taken from an adult who received the AZD1222 COVID-19 vaccine. Sequencing was performed on peripheral blood, taken 28 days after the second AZD1222 dose.

The CDR3 protein is CASSYDLGVETQYF. The CDR3 DNA reads TGTGCCAGCAGCTATGACTTGGGTGTAGAGACCCAGTACTTC. The J gene is TRBJ2-5, the V gene TRBV11-2; D is unclear. Trimming stripped 4 bases from V and 4 bases from J, with 13 bases between. CDR1 is SGHAT and CDR2 is FQNNGV in the germline V gene. CDR3 length: 14 residues.